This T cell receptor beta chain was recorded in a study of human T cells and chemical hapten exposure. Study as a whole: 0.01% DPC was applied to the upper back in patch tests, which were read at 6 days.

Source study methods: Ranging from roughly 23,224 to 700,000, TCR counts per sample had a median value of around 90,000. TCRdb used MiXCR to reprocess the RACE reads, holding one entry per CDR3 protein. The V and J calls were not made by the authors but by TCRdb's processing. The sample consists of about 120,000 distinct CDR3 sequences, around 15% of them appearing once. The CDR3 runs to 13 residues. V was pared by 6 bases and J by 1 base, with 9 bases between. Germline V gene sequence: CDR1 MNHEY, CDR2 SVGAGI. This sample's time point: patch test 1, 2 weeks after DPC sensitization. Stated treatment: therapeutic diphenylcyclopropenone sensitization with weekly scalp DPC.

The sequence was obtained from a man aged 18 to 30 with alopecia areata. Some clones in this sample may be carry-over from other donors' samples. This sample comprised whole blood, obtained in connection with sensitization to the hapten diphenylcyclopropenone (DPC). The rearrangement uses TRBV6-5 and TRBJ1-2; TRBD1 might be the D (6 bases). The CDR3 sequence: CASRRQVNYGYTF. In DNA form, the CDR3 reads TGTGCCAGCAGGAGACAGGTTAACTATGGCTACACCTTC.